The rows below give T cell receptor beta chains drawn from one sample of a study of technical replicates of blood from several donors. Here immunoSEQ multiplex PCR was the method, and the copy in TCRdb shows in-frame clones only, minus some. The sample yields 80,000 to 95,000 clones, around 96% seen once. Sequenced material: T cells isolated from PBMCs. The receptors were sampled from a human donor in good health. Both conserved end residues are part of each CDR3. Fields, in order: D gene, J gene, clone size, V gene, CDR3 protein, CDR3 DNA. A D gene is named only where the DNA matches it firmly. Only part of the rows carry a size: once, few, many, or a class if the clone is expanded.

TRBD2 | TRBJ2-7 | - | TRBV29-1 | CSVGGLEGYEQYF | TGCAGCGTGGGGGGACTAGAGGGCTACGAGCAGTACTTC
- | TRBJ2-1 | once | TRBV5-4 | CASSVDSPREQFF | TGTGCCAGCAGCGTGGACAGTCCCCGGGAGCAGTTCTTC
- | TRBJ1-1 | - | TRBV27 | CASSFSLNTEAFF | TGTGCCAGCAGCTTCAGTCTGAACACTGAAGCTTTCTTT
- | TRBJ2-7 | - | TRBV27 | CASSLSQNSYEQYF | TGTGCCAGCAGTTTATCACAGAACTCCTACGAGCAGTACTTC
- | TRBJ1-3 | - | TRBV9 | CASSVDPQGSSGNTIYF | TGTGCCAGCAGCGTAGACCCTCAGGGGAGCTCTGGAAACACCATATATTTT
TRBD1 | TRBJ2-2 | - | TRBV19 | CASSIGTGTGELFF | TGTGCCAGTAGTATAGGGACAGGGACCGGGGAGCTGTTTTTT
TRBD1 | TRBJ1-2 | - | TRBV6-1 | CASSEDRGGGYTF | TGTGCCAGCAGTGAGGACAGGGGAGGAGGCTACACCTTC
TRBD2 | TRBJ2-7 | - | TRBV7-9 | CASSSSRGSGRAGSYEQYF | TGTGCCAGCAGCTCTTCAAGGGGTAGCGGGAGGGCGGGTTCCTACGAGCAGTACTTC
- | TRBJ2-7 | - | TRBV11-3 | CASSLDFKEQYF | TGTGCCAGCAGCTTAGATTTTAAAGAGCAGTACTTC
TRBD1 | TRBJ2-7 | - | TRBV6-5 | CASGTAYEQYF | TGTGCCAGCGGGACAGCTTACGAGCAGTACTTC
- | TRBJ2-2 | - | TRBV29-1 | CSVESPDWANTGELFF | TGCAGCGTTGAGAGCCCGGACTGGGCGAACACCGGGGAGCTGTTTTTT
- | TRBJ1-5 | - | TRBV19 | CASSQSSDSNQPQHF | TGTGCCAGTAGCCAATCCAGTGATAGCAATCAGCCCCAGCATTTT
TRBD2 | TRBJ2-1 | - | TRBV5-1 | CASSLMTSGSKGEQFF | TGCGCCAGCAGCTTGATGACTAGCGGGAGCAAGGGAGAGCAGTTCTTC
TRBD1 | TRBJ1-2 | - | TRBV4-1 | CASSQDAQGANGYTF | TGCGCCAGCAGCCAAGACGCCCAGGGGGCTAATGGCTACACCTTC
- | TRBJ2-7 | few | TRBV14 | CASSQVGPLYNEQYF | TGTGCCAGCAGCCAGGTGGGCCCCTTGTACAACGAGCAGTACTTC
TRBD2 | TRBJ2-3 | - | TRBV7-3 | CASSLSGGRASGTDTQYF | TGTGCCAGCAGCTTAAGCGGCGGGAGGGCCTCTGGCACAGATACGCAGTATTTT
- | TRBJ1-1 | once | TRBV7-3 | CASSLGVGGNTEAFF | TGTGCCAGCAGCTTAGGGGTAGGGGGGAACACTGAAGCTTTCTTT
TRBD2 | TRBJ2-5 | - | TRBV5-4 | CASRAGTNPWETQYF | TGTGCCAGCAGGGCAGGGACTAACCCTTGGGAGACCCAGTACTTC
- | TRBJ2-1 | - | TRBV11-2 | CASSLVQGYNEQFF | TGTGCCAGCAGCTTAGTCCAGGGGTACAATGAGCAGTTCTTC
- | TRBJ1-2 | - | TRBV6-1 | CASSEQKGQGWTNYGYTF | TGTGCCAGCAGTGAACAAAAGGGGCAGGGTTGGACTAACTATGGCTACACCTTC
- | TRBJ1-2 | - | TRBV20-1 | CSARGGYGYTF | TGCAGTGCTAGGGGAGGCTATGGCTACACCTTC
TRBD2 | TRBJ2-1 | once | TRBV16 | CASSQSLAGGTYNEQFF | TGTGCCAGCAGCCAATCATTGGCGGGAGGAACCTACAATGAGCAGTTCTTC
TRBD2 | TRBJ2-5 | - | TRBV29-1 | CSVLPTSGRNQYF | TGCAGCGTTCTACCGACTAGCGGGAGAAACCAGTACTTC
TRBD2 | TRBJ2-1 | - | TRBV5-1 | CASSYGTSGSMDEQFF | TGCGCCAGCAGCTACGGGACTAGCGGGAGTATGGATGAGCAGTTCTTC
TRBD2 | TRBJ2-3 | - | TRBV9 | CASSVSGSDTQYF | TGTGCCAGCAGCGTAAGCGGGAGCGATACGCAGTATTTT
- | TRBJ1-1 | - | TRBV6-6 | CASSYEGYAFF | TGTGCCAGCAGTTACGAGGGCTACGCTTTCTTT
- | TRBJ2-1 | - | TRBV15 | CATSRDLRVLYNEQFF | TGTGCCACCAGCAGAGATTTGAGGGTCTTATACAATGAGCAGTTCTTC
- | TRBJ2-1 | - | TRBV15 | CATSFDTNNEQFF | TGTGCCACCAGCTTCGACACGAACAATGAGCAGTTCTTC
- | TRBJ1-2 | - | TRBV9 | CASSVGGLNYGYTF | TGTGCCAGCAGCGTAGGGGGCCTAAACTATGGCTACACCTTC
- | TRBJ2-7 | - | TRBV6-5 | CASSNSRYEQYF | TGTGCCAGCAGCAACTCCCGCTACGAGCAGTACTTC
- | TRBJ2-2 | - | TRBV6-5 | CASSYSSDTGELFF | TGTGCCAGCAGTTACTCGTCGGACACCGGGGAGCTGTTTTTT
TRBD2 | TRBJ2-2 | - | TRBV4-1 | CASSQDYGTSRAGELFF | TGCGCCAGCAGCCAAGATTATGGGACTAGCCGCGCCGGGGAGCTGTTTTTT
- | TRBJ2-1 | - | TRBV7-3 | CASSTIAASYNEQFF | TGTGCCAGCAGCACAATAGCGGCCTCCTACAATGAGCAGTTCTTC
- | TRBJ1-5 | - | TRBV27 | CASSSPWESNQPQHF | TGTGCCAGCTCCTCCCCTTGGGAGAGCAATCAGCCCCAGCATTTT
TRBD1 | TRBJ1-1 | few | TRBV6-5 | CASSWDRRTEAFF | TGTGCCAGCAGCTGGGACAGGAGAACTGAAGCTTTCTTT
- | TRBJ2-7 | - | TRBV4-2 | CASSQEGGMSYEQYF | TGTGCCAGCAGCCAAGAGGGCGGGATGAGCTACGAGCAGTACTTC
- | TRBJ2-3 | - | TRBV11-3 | CASSWLLGTDTQYF | TGTGCCAGCAGCTGGTTACTAGGCACCGATACGCAGTATTTT
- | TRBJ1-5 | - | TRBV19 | CASSPDSNQPQHF | TGTGCCAGTAGTCCAGATAGCAATCAGCCCCAGCATTTT
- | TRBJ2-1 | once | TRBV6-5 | CASSSTEGHNEQFF | TGTGCCAGCAGTTCCACTGAGGGTCACAATGAGCAGTTCTTC
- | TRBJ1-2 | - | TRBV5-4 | CASSSTRGGYTF | TGTGCCAGCAGCTCGACACGAGGGGGCTACACCTTC
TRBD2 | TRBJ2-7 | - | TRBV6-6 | CASSYHREDYEQYF | TGTGCCAGCAGTTACCACCGGGAGGACTACGAGCAGTACTTC
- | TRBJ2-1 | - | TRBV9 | CASSVDGSYNEQFF | TGTGCCAGCAGCGTAGACGGGTCCTACAATGAGCAGTTCTTC
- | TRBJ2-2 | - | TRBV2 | CASKGENTGELFF | TGTGCCAGCAAAGGAGAGAACACCGGGGAGCTGTTTTTT
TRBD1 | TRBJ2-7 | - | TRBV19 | CASSLGTGSSYEQYF | TGTGCCAGTAGTCTCGGGACAGGGAGCTCCTACGAGCAGTACTTC
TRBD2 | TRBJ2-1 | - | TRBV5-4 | CASLGTSSNEQFF | TGTGCCTCCCTAGGGACTAGCAGCAATGAGCAGTTCTTC
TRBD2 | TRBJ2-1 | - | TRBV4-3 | CASSHESGRGYNEQFF | TGCGCCAGCAGCCACGAAAGCGGGAGGGGTTATAATGAGCAGTTCTTC
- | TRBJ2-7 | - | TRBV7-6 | CASSLYPLGGAGSSYEQYF | TGTGCCAGCAGCTTATACCCCCTCGGGGGAGCGGGTAGCTCCTACGAGCAGTACTTC
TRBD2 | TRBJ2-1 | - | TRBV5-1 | CASQGTSGLYNEQFF | TGCGCCAGCCAAGGGACTAGCGGGTTGTACAATGAGCAGTTCTTC
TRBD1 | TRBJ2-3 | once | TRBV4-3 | CASSELQGAGDTQYF | TGCGCCAGCAGCGAACTACAGGGGGCTGGAGATACGCAGTATTTT
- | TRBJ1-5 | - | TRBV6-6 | CASGGDMQPQHF | TGTGCCAGCGGGGGGGACATGCAGCCCCAGCATTTT